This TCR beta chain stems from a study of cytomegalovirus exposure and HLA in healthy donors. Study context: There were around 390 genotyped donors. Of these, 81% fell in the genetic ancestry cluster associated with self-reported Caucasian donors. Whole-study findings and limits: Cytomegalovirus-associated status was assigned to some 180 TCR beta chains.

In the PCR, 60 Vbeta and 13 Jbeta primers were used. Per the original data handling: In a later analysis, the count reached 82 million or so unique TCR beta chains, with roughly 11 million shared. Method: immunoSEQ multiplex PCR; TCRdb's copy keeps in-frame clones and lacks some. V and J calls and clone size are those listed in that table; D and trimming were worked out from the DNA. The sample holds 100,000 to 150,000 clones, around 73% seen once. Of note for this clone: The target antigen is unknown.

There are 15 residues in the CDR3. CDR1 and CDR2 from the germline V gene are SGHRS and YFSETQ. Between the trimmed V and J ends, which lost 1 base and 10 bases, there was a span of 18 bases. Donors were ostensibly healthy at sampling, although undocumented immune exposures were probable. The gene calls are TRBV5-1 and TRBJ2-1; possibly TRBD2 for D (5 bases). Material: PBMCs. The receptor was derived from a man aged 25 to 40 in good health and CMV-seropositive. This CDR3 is CASSLNSPGISEQFF. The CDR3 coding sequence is TGCGCCAGCAGCTTGAACAGCCCGGGAATTTCGGAGCAGTTCTTC.